Below, 15 T cell receptor beta chains from the same sample are listed, as sequenced in a study of Ad26.COV2.S vaccination and SARS-CoV-2 variants. Data came from immunoSEQ multiplex PCR; TCRdb stores just in-frame clones and leaves some out. The sample lists over 400,000 clones, around 93% occurring once. This sample's treatment: around 19 received Ad26.COV2.S at low or high dose, single or two shots; a few received placebo; per-sample allocation not given. Sampling took place 63 days after the first vaccine or placebo injection. The material sequenced was peripheral blood, taken in a trial of Ad26.COV2.S vaccine versus placebo. The source is a person between 18 and 59 years old who received the Ad26.COV2.S COVID-19 vaccine or a placebo.

CDR3 sequence: CASSFPDRESGELFF. As DNA, the CDR3 is TGCGCCAGCAGCTTCCCGGACAGGGAGTCCGGGGAGCTGTTTTTT. The chain links TRBV5-1 to TRBJ2-2, with TRBD1 matching 8 bases. Germline values: CDR1 SGHRS, CDR2 YFSETQ. The V gene end was trimmed by 2 bases and the J gene end by 6 bases; junction bases not matched to a gene: 6. This CDR3 region has 15 residues.

A remark on this clone: A read error may produce the germline difference seen at one junction end. This chain connects TRBV9 to TRBJ2-1; TRBD2 matches at 10 bases. Per germline, CDR1 SGDLS and CDR2 YYNGEE. This CDR3 is 15 amino acids long. The CDR3 coding sequence is TGTGCCAGCAGCCCCGGGACTAGCGACTACTATGAGCAGTTCTTC. Protein product: CASSPGTSDYYEQFF.

Here the CDR3 reads CASSSYRGGYEQYF. For the CDR3, the DNA is TGTGCCAGTAGTAGCTACAGGGGTGGCTACGAGCAGTACTTC. The J gene is TRBJ2-7, the V gene TRBV19, with TRBD1 matching over 7 bases. V lost 4 bases, J lost 3 bases, and 6 bases stayed unmatched. The CDR3 length is 14 residues. CDR1 and CDR2 from the germline V gene are LNHDA and SQIVND (reference sequence).

A single count supports this clone. V usage is TRBV6-2 or TRBV6-3 and J usage is TRBJ1-4, with no clear D. Trimming left V 2 bases short and J 6 bases short, with 22 bases between. This CDR3 is built from 18 residues. Germline values: CDR1 MNHEY, CDR2 SVGEGT. The CDR3: CASSYDRKRPKSHEKLFF. As DNA, the CDR3 is TGTGCCAGCAGTTACGACCGGAAGAGGCCAAAAAGCCATGAAAAACTGTTTTTT.

The chain carries TRBV24-1 and TRBJ2-7; 10 nucleotides line up with TRBD1. The CDR3 is 17 residues long. The V and J ends lost 1 base and 7 bases, in that order; junction bases with no gene match: 12. Germline CDR1 is KGHDR and CDR2 is SFDVKD. CDR3 DNA: TGTGCCACCAGTGATTTAAGGTGCGGGGGACAGGGGTGGGAGCAGTACTTC. Its protein is CATSDLRCGGQGWEQYF.

This chain connects TRBV7-9 to TRBJ1-3; TRBD1 aligns across 8 bases. Looked up from germline, CDR1 is SEHNR and CDR2 is FQNEAQ (reference sequence). The CDR3 has 14 residues. The V gene end was trimmed by 4 bases and the J gene end by 2 bases; junction bases not matched to a gene: 1. CDR3 sequence reads: CASSSGQAGNTIYF. The CDR3 nucleotides are TGTGCCAGCAGCTCGGGACAGGCTGGAAACACCATATATTTT.

The chain couples TRBV27 to TRBJ2-7; 7 positions match TRBD2. Per germline, CDR1 MNHEY and CDR2 SMNVEV (reference sequence). This CDR3 is 16 amino acids long. V was clipped by 3 bases and J by 0 bases; unmatched bases: 8. CDR3 DNA: TGTGCCAGCAGTTTGACACAACTAGCGAGCTCCTACGAGCAGTACTTC. Amino acids: CASSLTQLASSYEQYF.

The chain carries TRBV7-9 and TRBJ1-4; TRBD1 might be the D (6 bases). The CDR3 is 14 residues long. V was trimmed by 1 base and J by 7 bases, leaving 10 bases between them. The V gene's germline CDR1 is SEHNR and CDR2 FQNEAQ (reference sequence). As DNA, the CDR3 is TGTGCCAGCAGCTTAGACAGGGATGTTGAAAAACTGTTTTTT. Translated: CASSLDRDVEKLFF. Filled out from reference TRBV7-9 and TRBJ1-4, the complete variable domain reads DTGVSQNPRHKITKRGQNVTFRCDPISEHNRLYWYRQTLGQGPEFLTYFQNEAQLEKSRLLSDRFSAERPKGSFSTLEIQRTEQGDSAMYLCASSLDRDVEKLFFGSGTQLSVL.

The chain uses TRBV12-5 and TRBJ2-1; D is undetermined. The CDR3 totals 15 residues. Germline CDR1 and CDR2: LGHNT and FRNRAP. Trimming cost V 1 base and J 0 bases, with 7 bases left between them. CDR3 DNA sequence: TGTGCTAGTGGTTTGGGGCAGAACTCCTACAATGAGCAGTTCTTC. This sequence encodes CASGLGQNSYNEQFF. Complete variable domain (other parts from reference TRBV12-5 and TRBJ2-1): DARVTQTPRHKVTEMGQEVTMRCQPILGHNTVFWYRQTMMQGLELLAYFRNRAPLDDSGMPKDRFSAEMPDATLATLKIQPSEPRDSAVYFCASGLGQNSYNEQFFGPGTRLTVL.

The chain carries TRBV19 and TRBJ2-1; 9 nucleotides line up with TRBD2. This CDR3 is 18 amino acids long. Trimming removed 7 bases from V and 10 bases from J; junction bases left unmatched: 23. CDR1 LNHDA and CDR2 SQIVND come from the germline V gene (reference sequence). DNA for the CDR3: TGTGCCAGTACCCACCCATCAACGGGGCTAGCGGGGACGGGCGAGCAGTTCTTC. This sequence encodes CASTHPSTGLAGTGEQFF. The complete variable domain, with remaining parts taken from reference TRBV19 and TRBJ2-1, reads DGGITQSPKYLFRKEGQNVTLSCEQNLNHDAMYWYRQDPGQGLRLIYYSQIVNDFQKGDIAEGYSVSREKKESFPLTVTSAQKNPTAFYLCASTHPSTGLAGTGEQFFGPGTRLTVL.

The CDR3 region has the DNA TGTGCCATCAGTAGCGGGGGGGCCGGTGAGCAGTTCTTC. This codes for CAISSGGAGEQFF. J is TRBJ2-1 and V is TRBV10-3; the match to TRBD2 covers 10 bases. The CDR3 is 13 amino acids. The germline V gene has CDR1 ENHRY and CDR2 SYGVKD. Unmatched junction bases numbered 4, after V lost 5 bases and J lost 9 bases.

This clone was detected only a few times. CDR3 amino acids: CAILSDGSGNTIYF. CDR3 DNA sequence: TGTGCCATCCTATCGGACGGCTCTGGAAACACCATATATTTT. V usage is TRBV27 and J usage is TRBJ1-3; D gene ambiguous. From germline, CDR1 is MNHEY and CDR2 SMNVEV (reference sequence). Trimming stripped 10 bases from V and 0 bases from J, with 13 bases between. The CDR3 length is 14 residues.

This chain connects TRBV5-4 to TRBJ1-4; D is uncertain. Germline loops: CDR1 SGHNT, CDR2 YYREEE (reference sequence). V was shortened by 4 bases and J by 0 bases, with 7 bases between the two germline ends. The length of the CDR3 is 14 residues. DNA of the CDR3: TGTGCCAGCAGCCCCAGCACAACTAATGAAAAACTGTTTTTT. Its protein product is CASSPSTTNEKLFF.

CDR3 nucleotides: TGTGCCAGCAGCTTGGGGCAGGGTTCTTTTTCACCCCTCCACTTT. It codes for CASSLGQGSFSPLHF. The V call is TRBV5-8, the J call TRBJ1-6; a possible D gene is TRBD1 (5 bases). V was shortened by 0 bases and J by 9 bases, with 13 bases between the two germline ends. Looked up from germline, CDR1 is SGHTS and CDR2 is YDEGEE. There are 15 residues in the CDR3.

This sequence joins TRBV30 and TRBJ1-1; 10 bases line up with TRBD1. The germline V gene has CDR1 GTSNPN and CDR2 SVGIG (reference sequence). This CDR3 contains 14 residues. The junction had 5 bases not matched to a gene; V was cut back by 4 bases and J by 3 bases. The CDR3 nucleotides are TGTGCCTGGACCCGGGACAGGGGAGACACTGAAGCTTTCTTT. Translated, it gives CAWTRDRGDTEAFF.